This T cell receptor (beta chain) was profiled in a study of siplizumab effects on memory and regulatory T cells. Study observations and caveats: Researchers could not give a naive or memory phenotype to roughly 75-96% of proliferating CD4+ or CD8+ clones. Greater diversity than memory cells seemed evident in naive T cells, which also appeared to be major alloresponse contributors. A significant reduction in alloreactive sequences traceable to unstimulated CD4+ memory cells was produced by siplizumab.

Concerning this clone: Its antigen is unknown.

Clones were read by immunoSEQ multiplex PCR, and TCRdb kept only the in-frame ones, dropping some. The repertoire holds about 82,000 clones, with approximately 88% as singletons. Trimming took off 1 base at V and 4 bases at J, with 14 bases between the two ends. This CDR3 has 16 residues. CDR1 is SGHRS and CDR2 is YFSETQ in the germline V gene. This receptor was obtained from a human donor in good health. The chain is built from TRBV5-1 and TRBJ2-2, with a weak D call TRBD1 (7 bases). The specimen sequenced was Tregs sorted from blood. Written as DNA, the CDR3 is TGCGCCAGCAGCTTGTTGGCAGGGGGGTTCACCGGGGAGCTGTTTTTT. It codes for CASSLLAGGFTGELFF. The variable domain in full, with the rest retrieved from reference TRBV5-1 and TRBJ2-2, is KAGVTQTPRYLIKTRGQQVTLSCSPISGHRSVSWYQQTPGQGLQFLFEYFSETQRNKGNFPGRFSGRQFSNSRSEMNVSTLELGDSALYLCASSLLAGGFTGELFFGEGSRLTVL.